The 28 T cell receptor beta chains below come from one sample, sequenced in a study of T cells in Graves' hyperthyroidism and ophthalmopathy. Amplified TCR beta CDR3 regions came from RNA transcripts. HTBI primers were employed in a first-round RT-PCR of the TCR CDR3. TCRdb itself ran the multiplex PCR reads through MiXCR, one entry per CDR3 protein. Of approximately 590,000 distinct CDR3 sequences in the sample, 15% to 19% were seen once. The material sequenced was blood. The receptors stem from a woman aged 30 to 39 with Graves' hyperthyroidism.

This clonotype has ten or more counts. V is TRBV7-3 and J is TRBJ2-1, with TRBD2 matching over 10 bases. The germline V gene has CDR1 SGHTA and CDR2 FQGTGA. The CDR3 is made up of 15 amino acids. The V gene end was trimmed by 4 bases and the J gene end by 6 bases; junction bases not matched to a gene: 6. This chain's CDR3 is CASSSEREGRNEQFF. CDR3 nucleotide sequence: TGTGCCAGCAGCTCCGAGCGGGAGGGCCGCAATGAGCAGTTCTTC.

This clonotype occurred many times. The V and J genes are TRBV6-2 or TRBV6-3 and TRBJ2-5; D possibly corresponds to TRBD2 (5 bases). V dropped 1 base and J dropped 0 bases, with 18 bases sitting between them. From germline, CDR1 is MNHEY and CDR2 SVGEGT. This CDR3 contains 18 residues. The CDR3 DNA follows: TGTGCCAGCAGTTACTACCCCACGGGTGGGCGGGACCAAGAGACCCAGTACTTC. This encodes CASSYYPTGGRDQETQYF.

For this clonotype: Mismatch with germline at one junction end may stem from a read error. The CDR3 loop reads CVSSPPRDRSTDTQYF. The CDR3 DNA reads as TGTGTCAGCAGCCCCCCCCGGGACAGAAGCACAGATACGCAGTATTTT. J is TRBJ2-3 and V is TRBV14; 7 bases fit TRBD1. The CDR3 has 16 amino acids. Per germline, CDR1 SGHDN and CDR2 FVKESK.

Only a few counts were recorded for this clonotype. The rearrangement uses TRBV27 and TRBJ2-5; TRBD2 aligns across 12 bases. This CDR3 is built from 18 residues. V dropped 1 base and J dropped 2; count of bases not matched to a gene: 8. Germline V CDR1 and CDR2: MNHEY, SMNVEV (reference sequence). This chain's CDR3 is CASSLYPLTSGSQETQYF. DNA for the CDR3: TGTGCCAGCAGTTTATATCCCCTGACTAGCGGGAGTCAAGAGACCCAGTACTTC.

This clonotype was picked up many times. The rearrangement uses TRBV18 and TRBJ2-7; D is perhaps TRBD1 (6 bases). The germline V gene has CDR1 KGHSH and CDR2 LQKENI. Trimming pared 3 bases from V and 4 bases from J, leaving 13 bases between. This CDR3 is built from 14 residues. This CDR3 reads CASSPPGTPYEQYF. In DNA, the CDR3 is TGTGCCAGCTCACCCCCCGGGACACCGTACGAGCAGTACTTC.

This clonotype was picked up many times. The V and J genes are TRBV30 and TRBJ2-3, with 7 bases identical to TRBD2. V dropped 5 bases and J dropped 1; count of bases not matched to a gene: 9. CDR3 length: 15 amino acids. Germline CDR1 reads GTSNPN; CDR2 reads SVGIG (reference sequence). CDR3 coding DNA: TGTGCCTGGTCCCCGGGCGGGAGTGGCACAGATACGCAGTATTTT. Protein product: CAWSPGGSGTDTQYF. The full variable domain, its missing parts supplied by reference TRBV30 and TRBJ2-3, is SQTIHQWPATLVQPVGSPLSLECTVEGTSNPNLYWYRQAAGRGLQLLFYSVGIGQISSEVPQNLSASRPQDRQFILSSKKLLLSDSGFYLCAWSPGGSGTDTQYFGPGTRLTVL.

This clonotype was counted ten times or more. This sequence joins TRBV19 and TRBJ2-5; tentatively, D is TRBD2 (6 bases). Germline V gives CDR1 LNHDA, CDR2 SQIVND (reference sequence). This CDR3 comprises 13 residues. V was shortened by 8 bases and J by 5 bases, with 15 bases between the two germline ends. The CDR3 reads CASGGSLAETQYF. The CDR3 DNA is TGTGCCAGTGGGGGGTCATTAGCTGAGACCCAGTACTTC.

This clonotype was counted only a few times. V gene TRBV19 combines with J gene TRBJ2-1, with unresolved D. The V gene's germline CDR1 is LNHDA and CDR2 SQIVND (reference sequence). V lost 1 base to trimming and J lost 5 bases, with 12 bases between them. The CDR3 sequence is 15 residues long. The CDR3 loop reads CASSIGLETHNEQFF. CDR3 DNA: TGTGCCAGTAGTATAGGGCTAGAAACGCACAATGAGCAGTTCTTC. Complete variable domain (other parts from reference TRBV19 and TRBJ2-1): DGGITQSPKYLFRKEGQNVTLSCEQNLNHDAMYWYRQDPGQGLRLIYYSQIVNDFQKGDIAEGYSVSREKKESFPLTVTSAQKNPTAFYLCASSIGLETHNEQFFGPGTRLTVL.

V gene TRBV25-1 combines with J gene TRBJ2-3; 12 positions match TRBD1. V gave up 2 bases and J gave up 5 bases; unmatched junction bases: 2. The CDR3 consists of 15 residues. Germline CDR1 is MGHDK and CDR2 is SYGVNS. CDR3: CASSEGDRGQDTQYF. CDR3 bases: TGTGCCAGCAGTGAAGGGGACAGGGGGCAAGATACGCAGTATTTT.

This clonotype was observed at least ten times. V gene TRBV30 combines with J gene TRBJ1-5; D unresolved. Germline V gene data show CDR1 as GTSNPN and CDR2 as SVGIG (reference sequence). V was shortened by 0 bases and J by 6 bases, with 9 bases between the two germline ends. This CDR3 is built from 13 residues. The CDR3 sequence is CAWSVESGQPQHF. The CDR3 DNA follows: TGTGCCTGGAGTGTGGAGTCCGGTCAGCCCCAGCATTTT.

This chain uses TRBV15 with TRBJ2-4; a possible D gene is TRBD1 (6 bases). The CDR3 covers 15 residues. The germline gives CDR1 LNHNV, CDR2 YYDKDF (reference sequence). V was cut by 0 bases and J by 4 bases, with 10 bases left in between. CDR3 DNA sequence: TGTGCCACCAGCAGAGATAGGACAGAAAAAAACATTCAGTACTTC. Its protein product is CATSRDRTEKNIQYF.

The V and J genes are TRBV19 and TRBJ2-1; 9 bases fit TRBD2. The CDR3 is 18 residues long. From germline, CDR1 is LNHDA and CDR2 SQIVND (reference sequence). Trimming removed 3 bases from V and 0 bases from J; junction bases left unmatched: 9. The CDR3 bases are TGTGCCAGTAGTATGAGGGGGCGGCGGGAGGGCTCCTACAATGAGCAGTTCTTC. Amino acid sequence: CASSMRGRREGSYNEQFF.

This clonotype appeared many times. The chain employs TRBV6-6 and TRBJ2-3; D is ambiguous. The CDR3 contains 16 residues. V lost 2 bases, J lost 2 bases, and 14 bases lay in between. Germline assignment: CDR1 MNHNY and CDR2 SVGAGI (reference sequence). The CDR3 reads CASSYGNSPNTDTQYF. The CDR3 nucleotides are TGTGCCAGCAGTTACGGTAACAGTCCAAACACAGATACGCAGTATTTT.

This clonotype was seen repeatedly, ten times or more. V gene TRBV30 combines with J gene TRBJ1-1; possible D gene TRBD1, 5 bases. The V gene's germline CDR1 is GTSNPN and CDR2 SVGIG (reference sequence). The V end was cut by 0 bases, the J end by 10 bases, with 15 bases between. This CDR3 has 13 amino acids. CDR3 in amino acids: CAWSVRGFVGAFF. In nucleotides, the CDR3 is TGTGCCTGGAGTGTACGGGGGTTTGTAGGAGCTTTCTTT.

This clonotype was seen many times. The chain joins TRBV20-1 to TRBJ2-1; 9 bases are a match to TRBD2. The trim removed 6 bases at V and 2 bases at J, leaving 2 bases unmatched. CDR1 DFQATT and CDR2 SNEGSKA come from the germline V gene (reference sequence). This CDR3 comprises 13 residues. The CDR3 sequence is CSAASGAYNEQFF. In DNA form, the CDR3 reads TGCAGTGCCGCTAGCGGGGCCTACAATGAGCAGTTCTTC.

There are many counts of this clonotype. The chain uses TRBV28 and TRBJ2-5; weak D call: TRBD2 (13 bases). Germline CDR1 MDHEN, CDR2 SYDVKM. V was clipped by 6 bases and J by 5 bases, with 40 bases between them. The CDR3 is made up of 22 amino acids. The DNA for the CDR3 is TGTGCCAGCAGACGAACCGGGACAGGGGGCATACTAGCGGGAGGGCCTATGGAGACCCAGTACTTC. Amino acids: CASRRTGTGGILAGGPMETQYF.

The V call is TRBV30, the J call TRBJ1-2, with unresolved D. The germline CDR1 and CDR2 sequences are GTSNPN and SVGIG (reference sequence). V shed 0 bases and J shed 2 bases, with 7 bases lying between them. CDR3 size: 13 residues. CDR3 coding DNA: TGTGCCTGGAGTGTGTTGTTCAACTATGGCTACACCTTC. Its protein is CAWSVLFNYGYTF. Complete variable domain (other parts from reference TRBV30 and TRBJ1-2): SQTIHQWPATLVQPVGSPLSLECTVEGTSNPNLYWYRQAAGRGLQLLFYSVGIGQISSEVPQNLSASRPQDRQFILSSKKLLLSDSGFYLCAWSVLFNYGYTFGSGTRLTVV.

The V gene is TRBV28, the J gene TRBJ2-5; TRBD2 aligns across 10 bases. Per the germline V gene, CDR1 is MDHEN and CDR2 is SYDVKM. V gave up 3 bases and J gave up 2 bases; unmatched junction bases: 6. This CDR3 region has 16 residues. Written as DNA, the CDR3 is TGTGCCAGCAGTTTGGAAATAGCGGGGGGACAAGAGACCCAGTACTTC. It codes for CASSLEIAGGQETQYF.

The J gene is TRBJ1-3, the V gene TRBV4-3; a weak D match, TRBD1 (6 bases). With 2 bases removed from V and 8 bases from J, the gap between germline ends came to 19 bases. The CDR3 has 16 residues. Germline values: CDR1 LGHNA, CDR2 YSLEER. The CDR3 sequence is CASSQNIYSRGDTIYF. CDR3 coding DNA: TGCGCCAGCAGCCAAAACATTTACTCCAGGGGTGACACCATATATTTT.

The table lists this clonotype with a few counts. The chain employs TRBV27 and TRBJ2-7, with D uncertain. CDR1 MNHEY and CDR2 SMNVEV come from the germline V gene (reference sequence). This CDR3 is built from 13 residues. Between the trimmed V and J ends, which lost 2 bases and 1 base, there was a span of 6 bases. CDR3 amino acids: CASSLKVSYEQYF. The CDR3 DNA reads TGTGCCAGCAGTTTAAAAGTTTCCTACGAGCAGTACTTC.

The V and J genes are TRBV20-1 and TRBJ2-7, with D possibly matching TRBD2 (5 bases). V lost 5 bases to trimming and J lost 3 bases, with 14 bases between them. From germline, CDR1 is DFQATT and CDR2 SNEGSKA (reference sequence). CDR3 length: 13 amino acids. CDR3 in amino acids: CSAARGNNYEQYF. Written as DNA, the CDR3 is TGCAGTGCTGCGAGAGGGAACAACTACGAGCAGTACTTC.

The chain is built from TRBV7-8 and TRBJ2-1, with 7 bases aligning to TRBD1. The ends lost 3 bases at V and 14 bases at J; junction bases unmatched: 13. This CDR3 spans 14 amino acids. Germline values: CDR1 SGHVS, CDR2 FQNEAQ. CDR3 in amino acids: CASSLDDREESKFF. CDR3 DNA: TGTGCCAGCAGCTTGGATGACAGGGAAGAGAGTAAGTTCTTC.

This clonotype was picked up a small number of times. This chain uses TRBV24-1 with TRBJ2-1, with a tentative D call TRBD1 (6 bases). Per germline, CDR1 KGHDR and CDR2 SFDVKD. The CDR3 is 14 residues long. Trimming took 12 bases from V and 7 from J, leaving 21 bases between them. The CDR3 reads CAPQINRELNEQFF. The CDR3 DNA reads as TGTGCCCCCCAGATAAACAGGGAGTTAAATGAGCAGTTCTTC.

This clonotype was picked up many times. The chain couples TRBV11-1 to TRBJ2-7; 8 positions agree with TRBD2. CDR1 SGHAT and CDR2 FQDESV come from the germline V gene (reference sequence). The V gene end was trimmed by 1 base and the J gene end by 3 bases; junction bases not matched to a gene: 5. CDR3 length: 15 amino acids. This CDR3 reads CASSLGLLAGYEQYF. CDR3 coding DNA: TGTGCCAGCAGCTTAGGATTGCTAGCGGGCTACGAGCAGTACTTC.

This sequence joins TRBV27 and TRBJ2-3; D is perhaps TRBD1 (7 bases). The V end lost 3 bases, the J end lost 3 bases, and 16 bases lay between the germline ends. The germline V gene encodes CDR1 MNHEY and CDR2 SMNVEV (reference sequence). The CDR3 runs 16 residues. This chain's CDR3 is CASSLFVQGGTDTQYF. As DNA, the CDR3 is TGTGCCAGCAGTTTGTTTGTGCAGGGGGGTACAGATACGCAGTATTTT.

This clonotype was counted between two and nine times. The CDR3 reads CASSRLEQPAYEQYF. The CDR3 nucleotides are TGCGCCAGCAGCCGCTTAGAACAGCCTGCCTACGAGCAGTACTTC. This chain links TRBV4-1 with TRBJ2-7; D not certain. This CDR3 contains 15 residues. Trimming took off 4 bases at V and 2 bases at J, with 15 bases between the two ends. The germline V gene encodes CDR1 MGHRA and CDR2 YSYEKL.

The V and J genes are TRBV2 and TRBJ2-5; either TRBD1 or TRBD2 may supply D (6 bases each). This CDR3 comprises 13 residues. Germline CDR1 SNHLY, CDR2 FYNNEI. Deletions cut 6 bases from V and 5 bases from J, with 13 bases between. CDR3 nucleotides: TGTGCCAGCAGGACCCGAGGGGGGGAGACCCAGTACTTC. Translated, it gives CASRTRGGETQYF.

The chain combines TRBV27 with TRBJ2-3; 10 nucleotides agree with TRBD2. Germline lookup yields CDR1 MNHEY and CDR2 SMNVEV (reference sequence). V trimming: 0 bases; J trimming: 9 bases; junction bases outside the gene matches: 3. The CDR3 has 14 residues. Here the CDR3 reads CASSLSTSGSTQYF. The CDR3 DNA reads TGTGCCAGCAGTTTATCGACTAGCGGGTCGACGCAGTATTTT.